This TCR beta chain stems from a study of beta chain features in type 1 diabetes. Study conclusions and caveats: Among patients, naive, central memory and Treg TCRB repertoires appeared more similar than among healthy donors. cDNA-based reads could over-represent cells with high TCR expression.

A single heparinised draw of approximately 100 mL on average was taken per donor. TCRB transcripts that were expressed got sequenced, as all of the isolated RNA had been reverse transcribed. Some clones are missing from TCRdb's copy, which holds only in-frame ones; the method was immunoSEQ multiplex PCR. The top ten clones hold around 0.039% of a sample with fewer than 500,000 clones, 14% of them seen once. Only a few counts were recorded for this clone. Its antigen is unknown. In germline, CDR1 is LGHNA, CDR2 YSLEER. V was shortened by 4 bases and J by 4 bases, with 14 bases between the two germline ends. The CDR3 spans 15 residues.

Sequenced: naive CD4+ T cells from blood. The TCR was taken from a man aged 25 to 40 in good health. The rearrangement links TRBV4-3 to TRBJ2-1, with a tentative D call TRBD2 (6 bases). In nucleotides, the CDR3 is TGCGCCAGCAGCCCTGGACTGGGGGGTTACAATGAGCAGTTCTTC. Its translation is CASSPGLGGYNEQFF.